This section outlines one TCR beta chain sequence together with its context. The data stem from a study of blood T cell repertoires in COVID-19. Study at large: Acute-phase and convalescent COVID-19 samples originated in the United States, Italy and Spain. Sources were T cells, B-cell-depleted T cells, or PBMCs; the material itself was cDNA or gDNA.

Per the study methods: Reference gene primer amplification yielded estimated nucleated cell counts. Clones were read by immunoSEQ multiplex PCR, and TCRdb kept only the in-frame ones, dropping some. From that table come the V and J calls and clone size; the DNA was used to work out D and trimming. The sample holds about 74,000 clones, roughly 70% seen once. Per the germline V gene, CDR1 is MGHDK and CDR2 is SYGVNS. This CDR3 comprises 13 residues. Trimming pared 5 bases from V and 6 bases from J, leaving 13 bases between. Sequenced sample: peripheral blood. The chain has TRBV25-1 and TRBJ1-1; unclear D gene. The TCR was taken from a man between 65 and 85 years old with acute or convalescent COVID-19. The CDR3: CASSPRFEAEAFF. The CDR3 DNA sequence: TGTGCCAGCAGTCCCCGCTTTGAGGCTGAAGCTTTCTTT.